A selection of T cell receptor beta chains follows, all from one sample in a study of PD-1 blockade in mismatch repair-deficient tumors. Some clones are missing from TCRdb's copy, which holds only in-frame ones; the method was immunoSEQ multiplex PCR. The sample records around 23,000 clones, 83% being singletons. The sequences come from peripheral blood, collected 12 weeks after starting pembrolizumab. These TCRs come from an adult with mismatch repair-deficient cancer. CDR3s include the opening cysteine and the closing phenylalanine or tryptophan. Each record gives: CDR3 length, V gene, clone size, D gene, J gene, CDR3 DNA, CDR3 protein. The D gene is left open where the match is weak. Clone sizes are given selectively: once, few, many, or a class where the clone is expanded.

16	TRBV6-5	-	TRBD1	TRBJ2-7	TGTGCCAGCAGATACAGGGGCAAGTCTTCCCTCTACGAGCAGTACTTC	CASRYRGKSSLYEQYF
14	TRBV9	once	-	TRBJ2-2	TGTGCCACCTCGATTAGCGGGAACACCGGGGAGCTGTTTTTT	CATSISGNTGELFF
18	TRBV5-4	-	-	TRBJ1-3	TGTGCCAGCAGCTTGGGGGGGGCAGGGCCGAGCTCTGGAAACACCATATATTTT	CASSLGGAGPSSGNTIYF
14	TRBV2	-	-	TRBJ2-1	TGTGCCAGCCGAATACAGGGTCCCCACAATGAGCAGTTCTTC	CASRIQGPHNEQFF
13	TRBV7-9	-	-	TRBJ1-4	TGTGCCAGCAGCGCAACCGGGATCGAAAAACTGTTTTTT	CASSATGIEKLFF
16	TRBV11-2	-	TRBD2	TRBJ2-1	TGTGCCAGCAGCTTAATGGTCCTAGCGGGTAACAATGAGCAGTTCTTC	CASSLMVLAGNNEQFF
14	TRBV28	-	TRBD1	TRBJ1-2	TGTGCCAGCAGTTTAAGGGACAGGGTCTCTGGCTACACCTTC	CASSLRDRVSGYTF
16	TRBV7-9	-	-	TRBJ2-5	TGTGCCAGCAGCTTTTTTGCCGGCAGGGCCCAAGAGACCCAGTACTTC	CASSFFAGRAQETQYF
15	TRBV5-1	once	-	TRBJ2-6	TGCGCCAGCAGCCCCCCTGACTCTGGGGCCAACGTCCTGACTTTC	CASSPPDSGANVLTF
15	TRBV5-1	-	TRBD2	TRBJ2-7	TGCGCCAGCAGCTCCGCGGGAGAATGGGTGGGCGAGCAGTACTTC	CASSSAGEWVGEQYF
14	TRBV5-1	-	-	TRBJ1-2	TGCGCCAGCAGTGCCGGGGACGGAGTCTATGGCTACACCTTC	CASSAGDGVYGYTF
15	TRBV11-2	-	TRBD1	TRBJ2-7	TGTGCCAGCAGCTCCGGACAGGGTTGGGTCTACGAGCAGTACTTC	CASSSGQGWVYEQYF
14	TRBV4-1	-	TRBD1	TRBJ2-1	TGCGCCAGCAGCTCCCGACAGGGGGGCTATGAGCAGTTCTTC	CASSSRQGGYEQFF
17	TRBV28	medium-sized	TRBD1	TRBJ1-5	TGTGCCAGCAGGGGGGACTCGGACAGGGAATACAATCAGCCCCAGCATTTT	CASRGDSDREYNQPQHF
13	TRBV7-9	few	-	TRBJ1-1	TGTGCCAGCAGCTTAGAAGGGAACGGGGAAGCTTTCTTT	CASSLEGNGEAFF
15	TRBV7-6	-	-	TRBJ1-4	TGTGCCAGCAGCTTATTTTCAGGGGATAATGAAAAACTGTTTTTT	CASSLFSGDNEKLFF
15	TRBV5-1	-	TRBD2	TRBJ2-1	TGCGCCAGCAGCTTGAGAGCGGGATCGGACGCTGAGCAGTTCTTC	CASSLRAGSDAEQFF
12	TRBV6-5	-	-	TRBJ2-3	TGTGCCAGCAGCCACTCCCCAGATACGCAGTATTTT	CASSHSPDTQYF
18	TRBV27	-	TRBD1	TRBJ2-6	TGTGCCAGCAGTTTACTGACAGGGGGGATATCTGGGGCCAACGTCCTGACTTTC	CASSLLTGGISGANVLTF
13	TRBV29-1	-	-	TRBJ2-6	TGCAGCGTGGATGACTCTGGGGCCAACGTCCTGACTTTC	CSVDDSGANVLTF
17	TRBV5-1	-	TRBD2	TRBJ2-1	TGCGCCAGCAGCTTGGGGACGGGACTAGCGGGAGGCAATGAGCAGTTCTTC	CASSLGTGLAGGNEQFF
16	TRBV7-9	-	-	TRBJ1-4	TGTGCCAGCAGCTTTGTCGGGTGGATCATTAATGAAAAACTGTTTTTT	CASSFVGWIINEKLFF
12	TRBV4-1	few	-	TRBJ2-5	TGCGCCAGCAGCCAAGATTTGGAGACCCAGTACTTC	CASSQDLETQYF
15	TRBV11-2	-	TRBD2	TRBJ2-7	TGTGCCAGCAGCTCAGGACTAGTGGAGTCCTACGAGCAGTACTTC	CASSSGLVESYEQYF
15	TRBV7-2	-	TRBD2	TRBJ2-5	TGTGCCAGCAGCTCCCCCGGGACTACTAGTGAGACCCAGTACTTC	CASSSPGTTSETQYF
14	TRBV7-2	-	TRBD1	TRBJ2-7	TGTGCCAGCAGCCCCCAACAGGGGCCCTACGAGCAGTACTTC	CASSPQQGPYEQYF
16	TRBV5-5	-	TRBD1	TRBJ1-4	TGTGCCAGCAGCTTTTCCAGGGGGCTATTCGGTGAAAAACTGTTTTTT	CASSFSRGLFGEKLFF
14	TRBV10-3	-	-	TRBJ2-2	TGTGCCATCAGGGGGGTGTCGAACACCGGGGAGCTGTTTTTT	CAIRGVSNTGELFF
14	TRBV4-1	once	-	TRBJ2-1	TGCGCCAGCAGCCAAGAAAGGACGACCAATGAGCAGTTCTTC	CASSQERTTNEQFF
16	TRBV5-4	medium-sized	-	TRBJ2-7	TGTGCCAGCAGCTTAATAATGACTTCCTACCCCTACGAGCAGTACTTC	CASSLIMTSYPYEQYF
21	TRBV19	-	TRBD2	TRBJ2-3	TGTGCCAGTAGACCGGGACCATTTGTCAGGACTAGCGGGATGGGCACAGATACGCAGTATTTT	CASRPGPFVRTSGMGTDTQYF
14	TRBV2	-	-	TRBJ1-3	TGTGCCACAAGAGGACAGAAATCAGGAAACACCATATATTTT	CATRGQKSGNTIYF
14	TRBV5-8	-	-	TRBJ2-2	TGTGCCAGCAGCTCAGACGCGAACACCGGGGAGCTGTTTTTT	CASSSDANTGELFF
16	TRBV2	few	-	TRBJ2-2	TGTGCCAGCACCCTTAGAGAGGGGTTGAACACCGGGGAGCTGTTTTTT	CASTLREGLNTGELFF
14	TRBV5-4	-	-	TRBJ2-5	TGTGCCAGCAGCAGGGGCGGGACCCAAGAGACCCAGTACTTC	CASSRGGTQETQYF
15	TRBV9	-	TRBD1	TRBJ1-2	TGTGCCAGCAGCGTAGAAGGGACAGGGGGCTATGGCTACACCTTC	CASSVEGTGGYGYTF
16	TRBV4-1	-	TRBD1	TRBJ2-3	TGCGCCAGCAGCCACGCGTCCCGGGACAGGGGCCGACGGGGGTATTTT	CASSHASRDRGRRGYF
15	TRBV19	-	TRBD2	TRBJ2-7	TGTGCCACCTCCCCGACTAGCGGGAGGGCGTACGAGCAGTACTTC	CATSPTSGRAYEQYF
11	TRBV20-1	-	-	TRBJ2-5	TGCAGTGCGACCCCTAAAGAGACCCAGTACTTC	CSATPKETQYF
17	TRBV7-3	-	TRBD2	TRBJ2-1	TGTGCCAGCAGCTTAACGTTAGCGGGAGGGCCAGGCAATGAGCAGTTCTTC	CASSLTLAGGPGNEQFF
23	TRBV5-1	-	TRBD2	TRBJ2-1	TGCGCCAGCAGCTACCCGCCAAGGACAGGGGGACTAGCGGGAGAGTTTGGCTACAATGAGCAGTTCTTC	CASSYPPRTGGLAGEFGYNEQFF
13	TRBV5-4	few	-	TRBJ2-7	TGTGCCAGCAGCTTTAGGGGCGAGCGCGAGCAGTACTTC	CASSFRGEREQYF
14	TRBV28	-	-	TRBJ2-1	TGTGCCAGCAGTTTATACGGCTCCTACAATGAGCAGTTCTTC	CASSLYGSYNEQFF
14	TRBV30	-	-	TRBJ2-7	TGTGCCTGGAGTGTACGGGGCATCTCCTACGAGCAGTACTTC	CAWSVRGISYEQYF
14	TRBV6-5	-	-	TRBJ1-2	TGTGCCAGCAGGCGAGGGGAGCTGGACTATGGCTACACCTTC	CASRRGELDYGYTF
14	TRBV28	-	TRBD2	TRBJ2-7	TGTGCCAGCAGTTTAGTGCGGGAGACCTACGAGCAGTACTTC	CASSLVRETYEQYF
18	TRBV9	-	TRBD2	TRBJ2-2	TGTGCCAGCAGCCACCCTAAGGGACTAGCGTTGAACACCGGGGAGCTGTTTTTT	CASSHPKGLALNTGELFF
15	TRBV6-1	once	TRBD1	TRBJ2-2	TGTGCCAGCAGATGGGGGACAGGGGGCACCGGGGAGCTGTTTTTT	CASRWGTGGTGELFF
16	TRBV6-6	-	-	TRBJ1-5	TGTGCCAGCAAATCTCCTGGGGGGCAGGGCAATCAGCCCCAGCATTTT	CASKSPGGQGNQPQHF
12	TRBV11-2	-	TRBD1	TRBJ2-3	TGTGCCAGCAGCTACGGACAGGGGACGCAGTATTTT	CASSYGQGTQYF
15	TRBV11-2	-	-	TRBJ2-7	TGTGCCAGCAGCTTAAGTCCCGGGTATTGGGACGAGCAGTACTTC	CASSLSPGYWDEQYF
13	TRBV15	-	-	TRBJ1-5	TGTGCCACCAGCAGAGAGAAAGGGCAGCCCCAGCATTTT	CATSREKGQPQHF
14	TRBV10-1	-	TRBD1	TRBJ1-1	TGCGCCAGCAGTGCGGACAGGAGTGGCACTGAAGCTTTCTTT	CASSADRSGTEAFF
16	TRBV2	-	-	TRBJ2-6	TGTGCCAGCGAACCTTTGCAGGGAAATGGGGCCAACGTCCTGACTTTC	CASEPLQGNGANVLTF
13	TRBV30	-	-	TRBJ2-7	TGTGCCTGGGCCCCCCCCGGGACCCTCGGGCAGTACTTC	CAWAPPGTLGQYF
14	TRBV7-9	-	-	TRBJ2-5	TGTGCCAGCAGCTTAATCCAGGGAGTTGAGACCCAGTACTTC	CASSLIQGVETQYF
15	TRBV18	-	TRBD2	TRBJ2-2	TGTGCCAGCTCACCTACCGGGACTAGGACCGGGGAGCTGTTTTTT	CASSPTGTRTGELFF
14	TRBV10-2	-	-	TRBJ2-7	TGCGCCAGCAGTGATCTAGCAGGGACGTACGAGCAGTACTTC	CASSDLAGTYEQYF
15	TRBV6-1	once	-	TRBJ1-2	TGTGCCAGCAGTGAACGTAGGACAACTAACTATGGCTACACCTTC	CASSERRTTNYGYTF
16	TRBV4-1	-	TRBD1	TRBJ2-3	TGCGCCAGCAGCCACATACAGGGGGCCAGTACAGATACGCAGTATTTT	CASSHIQGASTDTQYF